Each of the 18 T cell receptor beta chains below was sequenced from the same sample in a study of cytomegalovirus exposure and HLA in healthy donors. This table comes from immunoSEQ multiplex PCR, and its TCRdb copy is limited to in-frame clones, with some not included. The sample has roughly 150,000 clones, roughly nine tenths seen once. Sequencing used PBMCs. Every receptor here comes from a woman younger than 45 in good health and CMV-seronegative.

The V call is TRBV19, the J call TRBJ1-6; D not certain. Germline V gene sequence: CDR1 LNHDA, CDR2 SQIVND (reference sequence). CDR3 length: 18 residues. V lost 3 bases, J lost 0 bases, and 15 bases lay in between. The CDR3 coding sequence is TGTGCCAGTAGTATGGCGACAAACAAAGGCTCCTATAATTCACCCCTCCACTTT. Translating gives CASSMATNKGSYNSPLHF.

The chain combines TRBV13 with TRBJ2-7; 9 positions agree with TRBD1. The junction had 9 bases not matched to a gene; V was cut back by 3 bases and J by 3 bases. This CDR3 spans 16 amino acids. Germline V CDR1 and CDR2: PRHDT, FYEKMQ (reference sequence). The CDR3 DNA reads as TGTGCCAGCAGCTTTTCAACAGGGGGCGTCCTCTACGAGCAGTACTTC. It codes for CASSFSTGGVLYEQYF. Using reference TRBV13 and TRBJ2-7 for the parts outside the CDR3, the full variable domain is AAGVIQSPRHLIKEKRETATLKCYPIPRHDTVYWYQQGPGQDPQFLISFYEKMQSDKGSIPDRFSAQQFSDYHSELNMSSLELGDSALYFCASSFSTGGVLYEQYFGPGTRLTVT.

The chain recombines TRBV9 with TRBJ2-7, with D hard to call. Per germline, CDR1 SGDLS and CDR2 YYNGEE. The length of the CDR3 is 15 residues. V lost 4 bases to trimming and J lost 4 bases, with 18 bases between them. CDR3 in DNA: TGTGCCAGCAGCCAAGACCTAGTTAGTCCTTACGAGCAGTACTTC. It yields the protein CASSQDLVSPYEQYF.

This rearrangement joins TRBV7-9 to TRBJ2-1, with 10 bases aligning to TRBD2. CDR3 length equals 15 residues. Germline assignment: CDR1 SEHNR and CDR2 FQNEAQ (reference sequence). The V and J ends lost 4 bases and 7 bases, in that order; junction bases with no gene match: 7. CDR3 amino acids: CASSYLAGVGNEQFF. CDR3 nucleotide sequence: TGTGCCAGCAGCTACCTAGCGGGAGTAGGAAATGAGCAGTTCTTC.

This clone came up once. The chain combines TRBV30 with TRBJ1-1; a possible D gene is TRBD1 (5 bases). This CDR3 spans 10 amino acids. Per germline, CDR1 GTSNPN and CDR2 SVGIG (reference sequence). V was pared by 2 bases and J by 10 bases, with 8 bases between. This CDR3 is CAWSRGTAFF. As DNA, the CDR3 is TGTGCCTGGAGTAGGGGAACAGCTTTCTTT.

J is TRBJ2-2 and V is TRBV5-4; the match to TRBD2 covers 14 bases. Germline V gene data show CDR1 as SGHNT and CDR2 as YYREEE (reference sequence). CDR3 size: 16 residues. The ends lost 4 bases at V and 4 bases at J; junction bases unmatched: 3. This CDR3 reads CASSTGLAGVTGELFF. The CDR3 DNA reads TGTGCCAGCAGCACGGGACTAGCGGGAGTCACCGGGGAGCTGTTTTTT. Full variable domain (outside the CDR3, taken from reference TRBV5-4 and TRBJ2-2): ETGVTQSPTHLIKTRGQQVTLRCSSQSGHNTVSWYQQALGQGPQFIFQYYREEENGRGNFPPRFSGLQFPNYSSELNVNALELDDSALYLCASSTGLAGVTGELFFGEGSRLTVL.

This clone was picked up one time. The chain combines TRBV30 with TRBJ1-5; TRBD1 aligns across 8 bases. The CDR3 spans 14 residues. Unmatched junction bases numbered 7, after V lost 5 bases and J lost 4 bases. The germline V gene has CDR1 GTSNPN and CDR2 SVGIG (reference sequence). CDR3 loop: CAWAPGQVNQPQHF. CDR3 coding DNA: TGTGCCTGGGCCCCGGGACAGGTAAATCAGCCCCAGCATTTT.

The chain carries TRBV5-1 and TRBJ1-3, with D possibly being TRBD1 (5 bases). Germline CDR1 SGHRS, CDR2 YFSETQ. The CDR3 totals 14 residues. V was cut by 0 bases and J by 8 bases, with 12 bases left in between. CDR3 protein: CASSLEGREDTIYF. In nucleotides, the CDR3 is TGCGCCAGCAGCTTGGAGGGGCGCGAGGACACCATATATTTT. Full variable domain (outside the CDR3, taken from reference TRBV5-1 and TRBJ1-3): KAGVTQTPRYLIKTRGQQVTLSCSPISGHRSVSWYQQTPGQGLQFLFEYFSETQRNKGNFPGRFSGRQFSNSRSEMNVSTLELGDSALYLCASSLEGREDTIYFGEGSWLTVV.

V and J are TRBV7-9 and TRBJ1-5, with TRBD1 matching over 7 bases. The V and J ends lost 10 bases and 4 bases, in that order; junction bases with no gene match: 10. Germline V gives CDR1 SEHNR, CDR2 FQNEAQ (reference sequence). This CDR3 spans 14 amino acids. CDR3 DNA sequence: TGTGCCACAGGGACAGCTAACAGAAATCAGCCCCAGCATTTT. It is translated as CATGTANRNQPQHF.

J is TRBJ1-5 and V is TRBV4-3; D gene ambiguous. Germline V gene sequence: CDR1 LGHNA, CDR2 YSLEER. This CDR3 region has 15 residues. The V and J ends lost 0 bases and 0 bases respectively, with 6 bases between them. The CDR3 is CASSQDRDSNQPQHF. The DNA for the CDR3 is TGCGCCAGCAGCCAAGATCGAGATAGCAATCAGCCCCAGCATTTT.

Points on this clone: One end of the junction is discordant with germline, which a read error may explain. The V gene is TRBV7-7, the J gene TRBJ2-1, with D uncertain. Germline V CDR1 and CDR2: SSHAT, FNYEAQ (reference sequence). The CDR3 loop spans 13 amino acids. Written as DNA, the CDR3 is TGTGCTAGCAGCAAAGACCGTTACAATGAGCAGTTCTTC. Amino acid sequence: CASSKDRYNEQFF. Full variable domain (outside the CDR3, taken from reference TRBV7-7 and TRBJ2-1): GAGVSQSPRYKVTKRGQDVTLRCDPISSHATLYWYQQALGQGPEFLTYFNYEAQPDKSGLPSDRFSAERPEGSISTLTIQRTEQRDSAMYRCASSKDRYNEQFFGPGTRLTVL.

The chain combines TRBV5-1 with TRBJ2-5; 11 nucleotides line up with TRBD2. Trimming cost V 6 bases and J 4 bases; bases outside gene matches: 8. Looked up from germline, CDR1 is SGHRS and CDR2 is YFSETQ. This CDR3 contains 15 residues. The DNA of the CDR3 is TGCGCCAGCAATGGACTAGCGGGTGGCCTAGAGACCCAGTACTTC. It specifies CASNGLAGGLETQYF.

The V gene is TRBV27, the J gene TRBJ1-2; the D is unclear. CDR1 and CDR2 (germline): MNHEY, SMNVEV (reference sequence). Trimming shortened V by 5 bases and J by 5 bases, and 18 bases separated the two germline ends. The CDR3 covers 15 residues. The CDR3 reads CASSPYSETSYGYTF. The CDR3 DNA is TGTGCCAGCAGTCCTTACTCCGAGACTAGTTATGGCTACACCTTC.

The CDR3: CASTVGRADGYTF. CDR3 bases: TGTGCCAGTACGGTAGGCAGAGCAGATGGCTACACCTTC. The chain couples TRBV19 to TRBJ1-2; D is undetermined. Between the trimmed V and J ends, which lost 7 bases and 6 bases, there was a span of 15 bases. This CDR3 spans 13 amino acids. Looked up from germline, CDR1 is LNHDA and CDR2 is SQIVND (reference sequence).

The chain has TRBV7-2 and TRBJ2-7; D possibly corresponds to TRBD1 (6 bases). V was clipped by 5 bases and J by 0 bases, with 14 bases between them. This CDR3 contains 15 residues. CDR1 and CDR2 (germline): SGHTA, FQGNSA. CDR3 residues: CASSGWPDSSYEQYF. DNA for the CDR3: TGTGCCAGCAGCGGTTGGCCGGACAGCTCCTACGAGCAGTACTTC.

This chain uses TRBV6-5 with TRBJ1-4; D is unclear. Germline CDR1 is MNHEY and CDR2 is SVGAGI. V lost 2 bases, J lost 8 bases, and 3 bases lay in between. This CDR3 is built from 11 residues. The CDR3 here is CASSYGEKLFF. As DNA, the CDR3 is TGTGCCAGCAGTTACGGGGAAAAACTGTTTTTT.

The rearrangement links TRBV4-3 to TRBJ1-3, with D maybe TRBD1 (6 bases). The V and J ends lost 3 bases and 4 bases respectively, with 13 bases between them. The CDR3 loop spans 15 amino acids. CDR1 LGHNA and CDR2 YSLEER come from the germline V gene. CDR3 coding DNA: TGCGCCAGCAGCCACCTCAGGGGAGGGGGAAACACCATATATTTT. Translating it yields CASSHLRGGGNTIYF.

The genes are TRBV29-1 and TRBJ2-5; TRBD1 aligns across 9 bases. Germline CDR1 reads SQVTM; CDR2 reads ANQGSEA. J gave up 4 bases and V 6 bases, and 3 bases lay outside the gene matches. The CDR3 loop spans 12 amino acids. CDR3 loop: CSVRTGVETQYF. CDR3 nucleotide sequence: TGCAGCGTCCGGACAGGGGTAGAGACCCAGTACTTC. Full variable domain (missing parts from reference TRBV29-1 and TRBJ2-5): SAVISQKPSRDICQRGTSLTIQCQVDSQVTMMFWYRQQPGQSLTLIATANQGSEATYESGFVIDKFPISRPNLTFSTLTVSNMSPEDSSIYLCSVRTGVETQYFGPGTRLLVL.